The 3 T cell receptor beta chains below were found in one sample sequenced in a study of Ad26.COV2.S vaccination and SARS-CoV-2 variants. The protocol was immunoSEQ multiplex PCR, while the TCRdb copy is restricted to in-frame clones and leaves out a portion. The sample includes about half a million clones, about 89% of them seen just once. Treatment noted: about 20 received Ad26.COV2.S at low or high dose, single or two shots; roughly five received placebo; per-sample allocation not given. The samples date from day 63 after the first vaccine or placebo injection. Specimen: peripheral blood, collected in a trial of Ad26.COV2.S vaccine versus placebo. The receptors come from a person aged 18-65 years who received the Ad26.COV2.S COVID-19 vaccine or a placebo.

V is TRBV29-1 and J is TRBJ1-2; 7 bases match TRBD1. Germline CDR1 and CDR2: SQVTM and ANQGSEA. The ends lost 3 bases at V and 1 base at J; junction bases unmatched: 5. The CDR3 has 14 amino acids. The CDR3 region has the DNA TGCAGCGTTGAGGGCAGGGGGGTTAACTATGGCTACACCTTC. The encoded protein is CSVEGRGVNYGYTF. The full variable domain, with the rest looked up from reference TRBV29-1 and TRBJ1-2, is SAVISQKPSRDICQRGTSLTIQCQVDSQVTMMFWYRQQPGQSLTLIATANQGSEATYESGFVIDKFPISRPNLTFSTLTVSNMSPEDSSIYLCSVEGRGVNYGYTFGSGTRLTVV.

The V call is TRBV2, the J call TRBJ2-5; no clear D. V shed 1 base and J shed 5 bases, with 11 bases lying between them. CDR3 size: 14 residues. Per germline, CDR1 SNHLY and CDR2 FYNNEI. The CDR3 is CASSEGSYGETQYF. CDR3 nucleotides: TGTGCCAGCAGTGAAGGGAGCTATGGGGAGACCCAGTACTTC.

This clone occurred once. The rearrangement links TRBV7-2 to TRBJ1-1, with D possibly TRBD1 on 5 matching bases. This CDR3 contains 14 residues. V lost 1 base and J lost 1, with 7 bases in between. CDR1 SGHTA and CDR2 FQGNSA come from the germline V gene. The CDR3 spells CASSLGGTNTEAFF. The CDR3 DNA sequence: TGTGCCAGCAGCTTAGGGGGGACGAACACTGAAGCTTTCTTT. Drawing the rest from reference TRBV7-2 and TRBJ1-1, the complete variable domain is GAGVSQSPSNKVTEKGKDVELRCDPISGHTALYWYRQSLGQGLEFLIYFQGNSAPDKSGLPSDRFSAERTGGSVSTLTIQRTQQEDSAVYLCASSLGGTNTEAFFGQGTRLTVV.